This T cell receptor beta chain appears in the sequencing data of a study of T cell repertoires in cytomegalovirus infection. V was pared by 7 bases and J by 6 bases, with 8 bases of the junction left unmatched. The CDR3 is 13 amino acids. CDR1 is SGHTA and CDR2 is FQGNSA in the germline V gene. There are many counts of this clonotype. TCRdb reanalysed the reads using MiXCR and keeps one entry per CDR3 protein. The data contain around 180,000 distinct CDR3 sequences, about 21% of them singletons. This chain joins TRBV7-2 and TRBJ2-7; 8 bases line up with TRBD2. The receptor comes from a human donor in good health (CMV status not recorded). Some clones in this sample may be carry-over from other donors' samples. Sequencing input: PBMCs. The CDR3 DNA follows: TGTGCCAGCACCGTGGGCGGGAGGAGCGAGCAGTACTTC. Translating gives CASTVGGRSEQYF.